These T cell receptor beta chains were read from a single sample in a study of blood T cell repertoires in COVID-19. Data came from immunoSEQ multiplex PCR; TCRdb stores just in-frame clones and leaves some out. The data show 250,000 or so clones, with approximately 90% seen just once and 2.8% held by the top ten. Sequencing was performed on PBMCs or T cells enriched from blood (not recorded which). The receptor source for this set is a man aged 40-55 years who had been exposed to COVID-19. Both conserved end residues are part of each CDR3. D genes are given only for firm matches. The listing skips clone size in some rows; elsewhere it reads once, few, many or a size class.

clone_size | cdr3_length | j_call | v_call | d_call | cdr3_aa | cdr3_nt
. | 14 | TRBJ2-3 | TRBV19 | TRBD1 | CASGGQGGTDTQYF | TGTGCCAGTGGAGGACAGGGCGGCACAGATACGCAGTATTTT
. | 14 | TRBJ1-2 | TRBV28 | . | CASSLDRGMDGYTF | TGTGCCAGCAGTTTGGATCGAGGGATGGATGGCTACACCTTC
. | 15 | TRBJ1-1 | TRBV9 | . | CASSVGPAVNTEAFF | TGTGCCAGCAGCGTAGGTCCAGCGGTGAACACTGAAGCTTTCTTT
once | 17 | TRBJ1-1 | TRBV4-1 | . | CASSQGPRNRATGEAFF | TGCGCCAGCAGCCAAGGTCCAAGAAACAGGGCCACCGGTGAAGCTTTCTTT
. | 13 | TRBJ2-7 | TRBV7-2 | TRBD1 | CASSLVGGNEQYF | TGTGCCAGCAGCTTAGTAGGGGGCAACGAGCAGTACTTC
. | 16 | TRBJ1-3 | TRBV4-1 | . | CASSQERTGSGNTIYF | TGCGCCAGCAGCCAAGAACGAACGGGCTCTGGAAACACCATATATTTT
few | 14 | TRBJ1-2 | TRBV5-1 | . | CASSEGGEDYGYTF | TGCGCCAGCTCGGAGGGAGGGGAGGACTATGGCTACACCTTC
once | 15 | TRBJ2-7 | TRBV5-1 | TRBD2 | CASSPSAGGGYEQYF | TGCGCCAGCAGCCCCTCGGCGGGAGGTGGCTACGAGCAGTACTTC
. | 12 | TRBJ1-2 | TRBV7-9 | . | CASSVGSHGYTF | TGTGCCAGCAGCGTGGGCAGCCATGGCTACACCTTC
. | 16 | TRBJ2-1 | TRBV10-3 | TRBD2 | CAISPKGLAGANEQFF | TGTGCCATCAGCCCCAAAGGACTAGCGGGAGCAAATGAGCAGTTCTTC
once | 18 | TRBJ1-5 | TRBV7-9 | . | CASSLGRDSLYSNQPQHF | TGTGCCAGCAGCTTAGGCCGGGACTCGCTATATAGCAATCAGCCCCAGCATTTT
. | 14 | TRBJ1-2 | TRBV27 | . | CASSLYTGAGGYTF | TGTGCCAGCAGTCTGTACACCGGCGCGGGCGGCTACACCTTC
. | 16 | TRBJ2-7 | TRBV9 | TRBD1 | CASSVDPRGKTYEQYF | TGTGCCAGCAGCGTAGATCCCAGGGGGAAAACCTACGAGCAGTACTTC
. | 15 | TRBJ1-1 | TRBV19 | TRBD1 | CASTATGPLNTEAFF | TGTGCCAGTACCGCGACAGGGCCCTTAAACACTGAAGCTTTCTTT
. | 16 | TRBJ2-1 | TRBV13 | . | CASSLGPEENVGEQFF | TGTGCCAGCAGCTTAGGTCCGGAGGAAAACGTTGGTGAGCAGTTCTTC
. | 16 | TRBJ2-5 | TRBV28 | TRBD2 | CASRQPGLAGGETQYF | TGTGCCAGCAGACAACCGGGACTAGCGGGGGGAGAGACCCAGTACTTC
. | 16 | TRBJ2-4 | TRBV19 | TRBD2 | CASSISSGTAKNIQYF | TGTGCCAGTAGTATTTCCAGCGGGACCGCCAAAAACATTCAGTACTTC
. | 14 | TRBJ2-3 | TRBV7-9 | . | CASSSNRVEATQYF | TGTGCCAGCAGCTCTAATCGGGTGGAGGCTACGCAGTATTTT
. | 16 | TRBJ1-5 | TRBV19 | . | CASSIVVGGSNQPQHF | TGTGCCAGTAGTATAGTTGTGGGAGGCAGCAATCAGCCCCAGCATTTT
. | 13 | TRBJ1-2 | TRBV27 | . | CASSSQGKYGYTF | TGTGCCAGCAGTTCCCAGGGGAAATATGGCTACACCTTC
. | 13 | TRBJ1-1 | TRBV9 | . | CASSGTSNTEAFF | TGTGCCAGCAGCGGCACTTCGAACACTGAAGCTTTCTTT
. | 15 | TRBJ1-2 | TRBV7-6 | TRBD1 | CASSLSTGANYGYTF | TGTGCCAGCAGCTTATCTACAGGGGCGAACTATGGCTACACCTTC
. | 15 | TRBJ2-1 | TRBV6-4 | TRBD2 | CASSIGDYSYNEQFF | TGTGCCAGCAGCATCGGGGACTACTCCTACAATGAGCAGTTCTTC
. | 12 | TRBJ1-1 | TRBV7-9 | . | CASSLVGGLQFF | TGTGCCAGCAGCTTAGTGGGGGGGCTACAGTTCTTT
. | 13 | TRBJ2-3 | TRBV30 | TRBD1 | CAWSISRQGTQYF | TGTGCCTGGAGTATATCGCGACAGGGTACGCAGTATTTT
. | 15 | TRBJ2-7 | TRBV19 | TRBD1 | CASSIKQGQGYEQYF | TGTGCCAGTAGTATAAAACAGGGACAGGGTTACGAGCAGTACTTC